Listed below are T cell receptor beta chains from one sample, sequenced in a study of shared clonotypes between healthy human individuals. The protocol was immunoSEQ multiplex PCR, while the TCRdb copy is restricted to in-frame clones and leaves out a portion. The repertoire holds some 1,600,000 clones, with approximately 98% as singletons. The sequencing sample was made of naive CD4+ T cells sorted from blood. These receptors all stem from a man under 40 in good health. CDR3s include the opening cysteine and the closing phenylalanine or tryptophan. Some rows have no size entry. The others give once, few or many, or a class for an expanded clone.

TRBV7-9	NA	TRBJ2-6	CASSLGGRAAGANVLTF
TRBV6-1	once	TRBJ1-1	CASSLKQGGGTEAFF
TRBV15	NA	TRBJ2-5	CAAAGTGGEETQYF
TRBV25-1	NA	TRBJ2-5	CASSDARLAGEETQYF
TRBV5-1	few	TRBJ2-5	CASSLDRVETQYF
TRBV7-9	NA	TRBJ2-7	CASSSPYREQYF
TRBV19	NA	TRBJ2-2	CASTSWTHRSGELFF
TRBV5-1	NA	TRBJ1-1	CASSLDRGLIEAFF
TRBV9	NA	TRBJ2-3	CASSTTSGTPDTQYF
TRBV7-9	NA	TRBJ1-1	CASRSSTGGNTEAFF
TRBV4-1	NA	TRBJ2-1	CASSQEGGLHEQFF
TRBV2	NA	TRBJ1-5	CASSVKTGNNQPQHF
TRBV4-1	NA	TRBJ1-5	CASSQDRSVQPQHF
TRBV28	NA	TRBJ1-2	CASRPSGTGGGYTF
TRBV7-9	NA	TRBJ2-4	CASSLIPGGAKNIQYF
TRBV7-9	NA	TRBJ2-2	CASSLVGLRTGELFF
TRBV7-6	NA	TRBJ2-2	CASSRTWLAGGRNTGELFF
TRBV19	NA	TRBJ2-7	CASSMEGRSGQYF
TRBV27	NA	TRBJ2-3	CASSLWGRGGTDTQYF
TRBV7-9	once	TRBJ2-7	CASSPGAGGGEAQYF
TRBV7-8	NA	TRBJ2-5	CASSLDGLQETQYF
TRBV6-5	NA	TRBJ1-1	CASTRQGKTEAFF
TRBV28	NA	TRBJ2-1	CASSAMGASYNEQFF
TRBV29-1	NA	TRBJ1-3	CSVVVMSGNTIYF
TRBV6-9	NA	TRBJ1-5	CASSYGGRERPPQHF
TRBV4-3	NA	TRBJ1-2	CASSQDGQDYGYTF
TRBV2	NA	TRBJ2-7	CASNALRESYEQYF
TRBV29-1	NA	TRBJ2-7	CSVETLYEQYF
TRBV7-2	NA	TRBJ2-1	CASSLAGPAYNEQFF
TRBV18	NA	TRBJ2-5	CASSPGTGEQETQYF
TRBV27	NA	TRBJ2-3	CASSLRSAGLASNTQYF
TRBV11-2	NA	TRBJ1-1	CASSQLAAGTEAFF
TRBV29-1	NA	TRBJ1-2	CSVVPVRTLPDGYTF